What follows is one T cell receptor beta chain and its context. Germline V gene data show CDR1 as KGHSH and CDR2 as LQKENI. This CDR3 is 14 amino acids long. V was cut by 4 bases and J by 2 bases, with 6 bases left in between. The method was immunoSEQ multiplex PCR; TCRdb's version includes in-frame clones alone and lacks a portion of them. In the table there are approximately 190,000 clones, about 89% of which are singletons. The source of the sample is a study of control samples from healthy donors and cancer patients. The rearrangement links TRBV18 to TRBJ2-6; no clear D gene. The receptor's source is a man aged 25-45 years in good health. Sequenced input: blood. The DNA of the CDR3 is TGTGCCAGCTCACAACGGACTGGGGCCAACGTCCTGACTTTC. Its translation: CASSQRTGANVLTF.